The 14 T cell receptor beta chains in this list originate from one sample, sequenced in a study of CD8+ T cells in alopecia areata listed by TCRdb under 2018. The library came from the immunoSEQ multiplex PCR assay. RNA was extracted from all samples and reverse transcribed into cDNA as template for TCR sequencing. TCRdb re-hosts the immuneACCESS table, in-frame sequences only. Its copies lack some clones; in the studies checked, an unresolved V gene accounts for under half of them, and the cause for the rest is not known. Counted in this sample were under 95,000 clones; around 71% of them appeared once. 15% to 20% of the sample goes to the ten largest clones. The treatment or condition tag for this specimen amounts to: oral pan-JAK inhibitor, 5-10 mg twice daily. The specimen was CD8+ T cells sorted from blood, collected around week 44, from a patient treated with tofacitinib. Receptors originate from a human donor with alopecia areata.

The chain employs TRBV30 and TRBJ2-1; D might be TRBD1 (6 bases). The CDR3 totals 14 residues. The germline V gene has CDR1 GTSNPN and CDR2 SVGIG (reference sequence). The V and J ends lost 3 bases and 4 bases respectively, with 13 bases between them. CDR3 in amino acids: CAWSLDQGYNEQFF. The CDR3 DNA is TGTGCCTGGAGCCTAGACCAGGGGTACAATGAGCAGTTCTTC. Combining the CDR3 with reference TRBV30 and TRBJ2-1 gives the whole variable domain SQTIHQWPATLVQPVGSPLSLECTVEGTSNPNLYWYRQAAGRGLQLLFYSVGIGQISSEVPQNLSASRPQDRQFILSSKKLLLSDSGFYLCAWSLDQGYNEQFFGPGTRLTVL.

The chain is built from TRBV6-5 and TRBJ1-2; the match to TRBD1 covers 8 bases. CDR3 length equals 15 residues. Germline CDR1 reads MNHEY; CDR2 reads SVGAGI. Unmatched junction bases numbered 11, after V lost 6 bases and J lost 5 bases. The CDR3 sequence is CASRSTGEYEYGYTF. The CDR3 DNA reads as TGTGCCAGCAGGTCGACAGGGGAATATGAGTATGGCTACACCTTC.

The genes are TRBV19 and TRBJ1-1; no clear D. Trimming stripped 8 bases from V and 1 base from J, with 20 bases between. Germline lookup yields CDR1 LNHDA and CDR2 SQIVND (reference sequence). This CDR3 spans 16 amino acids. Written as DNA, the CDR3 is TGTGCCAGTGCTACACGTGATACCCGCAAGAACACTGAAGCTTTCTTT. Translation: CASATRDTRKNTEAFF.

This clone was seen more than once but under ten times. This chain joins TRBV9 and TRBJ2-7; the match to TRBD2 covers 7 bases. Germline V gene lookup returns CDR1 SGDLS and CDR2 YYNGEE. Trimming cost V 3 bases and J 4 bases; bases outside gene matches: 22. The CDR3 consists of 19 residues. This CDR3 reads CASSGGTAGGGGSRYEQYF. CDR3 DNA: TGTGCCAGCAGCGGGGGAACCGCGGGCGGGGGAGGTTCCCGGTACGAGCAGTACTTC.

The CDR3 reads CASSRGTGSYEQYF. The CDR3 DNA sequence: TGTGCCAGCAGCCGCGGGACAGGCTCCTACGAGCAGTACTTC. The chain carries TRBV14 and TRBJ2-7; 8 positions match TRBD1. Germline CDR1 is SGHDN and CDR2 is FVKESK. V shed 4 bases and J 0 bases; nucleotides not matched to a gene: 2. The CDR3 spans 14 residues.

The chain combines TRBV19 with TRBJ2-5; no reliable D call. The V end was cut by 0 bases, the J end by 3 bases, with 5 bases between. Germline lookup yields CDR1 LNHDA and CDR2 SQIVND (reference sequence). The CDR3 is made up of 13 amino acids. The CDR3 sequence is CASSIDEEETQYF. In DNA, the CDR3 is TGTGCCAGTAGTATAGACGAGGAAGAGACCCAGTACTTC.

This chain uses TRBV4-1 with TRBJ2-1; the match to TRBD2 covers 10 bases. This CDR3 spans 14 amino acids. CDR1 is MGHRA and CDR2 is YSYEKL in the germline V gene. In DNA, the CDR3 is TGCGCTTCTAGCGGGGGACCATTATACAATGAGCAGTTCTTC. Translated, it gives CASSGGPLYNEQFF.

This clone was picked up one time. The chain uses TRBV10-3 and TRBJ2-5; D not certain. V lost 0 bases to trimming and J lost 3 bases, with 11 bases between them. CDR1 and CDR2 from the germline V gene are ENHRY and SYGVKD. The CDR3 runs 15 residues. The CDR3 spells CAISESSRQKETQYF. The CDR3 nucleotides are TGTGCCATCAGTGAGTCCTCCCGGCAGAAAGAGACCCAGTACTTC.

The chain combines TRBV6-5 with TRBJ2-7; 9 nucleotides align to TRBD1. The germline CDR1 and CDR2 sequences are MNHEY and SVGAGI. The CDR3 spans 15 residues. After removal of 6 bases from V and 2 bases from J, the junction contained 8 bases not matched to a gene. The CDR3 loop is CASSAVGQGPYEQYF. The CDR3 DNA reads TGTGCCAGCAGCGCAGTGGGACAGGGACCCTACGAGCAGTACTTC.

The rearrangement joins TRBV7-9 to TRBJ2-7; D not certain. This CDR3 region has 12 residues. V was cut by 5 bases and J by 6 bases, with 11 bases left in between. Germline V CDR1 and CDR2: SEHNR, FQNEAQ (reference sequence). CDR3: CASSLRLSEQYF. The CDR3 coding sequence is TGTGCCAGCAGCCTTCGACTCTCCGAGCAGTACTTC.

The chain carries TRBV2 and TRBJ1-5; D gene unclear. V dropped 2 bases and J dropped 2 bases, with 13 bases sitting between them. This CDR3 spans 16 amino acids. Germline values: CDR1 SNHLY, CDR2 FYNNEI. DNA of the CDR3: TGTGCCAGCAGTGAACCCCCTCCGGCGGGCAATCAGCCCCAGCATTTT. This translates into CASSEPPPAGNQPQHF.

The chain uses TRBV13 and TRBJ1-2; D gene uncertain. The germline CDR1 and CDR2 sequences are PRHDT and FYEKMQ (reference sequence). The V and J ends lost 5 bases and 4 bases respectively, with 14 bases between them. This CDR3 spans 14 amino acids. In nucleotides, the CDR3 is TGTGCCAGCAGCCCCAGTGGACCGGCCTATGGCTACACCTTC. Encoded protein: CASSPSGPAYGYTF.

The rearrangement joins TRBV15 to TRBJ2-7; no clear D. CDR3 length: 14 amino acids. Germline CDR1 and CDR2: LNHNV and YYDKDF (reference sequence). Between the trimmed V and J ends, which lost 6 bases and 0 bases, there was a span of 12 bases. Here the CDR3 DNA reads TGTGCCACCAGGGACCGGGCGAGCTCCTACGAGCAGTACTTC. It is translated as CATRDRASSYEQYF.

The J gene is TRBJ2-3, the V gene TRBV2; weak D call: TRBD1 (6 bases). The V end lost 8 bases, the J end lost 1 base, and 10 bases lay between the germline ends. In germline, CDR1 is SNHLY, CDR2 FYNNEI. CDR3 length equals 13 residues. CDR3 loop: CASEGHRTDTQYF. CDR3 sequence (DNA): TGTGCCAGCGAGGGACATCGCACAGATACGCAGTATTTT. Variable domain in full (rest from reference TRBV2 and TRBJ2-3): EPEVTQTPSHQVTQMGQEVILRCVPISNHLYFYWYRQILGQKVEFLVSFYNNEISEKSEIFDDQFSVERPDGSNFTLKIRSTKLEDSAMYFCASEGHRTDTQYFGPGTRLTVL.